This is a list of T cell receptor beta chains from one sample in a study of T cell responses to AZD1222 COVID-19 vaccine. This table comes from immunoSEQ multiplex PCR, and its TCRdb copy is limited to in-frame clones, with some not included. The sample carries 100,000 or so clones, around nine tenths recorded once. The sequences come from peripheral blood, collected on day 0 of AZD1222 vaccination. The receptors come from an adult in good health. Both conserved end residues are part of each CDR3. D genes are given only for firm matches. A clone size is listed for some rows: how often the clone was seen (once, few, many), or a class if it is expanded.

d_gene	v_gene	abundance	len	j_gene	CDR3aa	CDR3nt
NA	TRBV7-2	once	15	TRBJ1-4	CASSSFGGAGEKLFF	TGTGCCAGCAGCTCTTTCGGGGGCGCGGGTGAAAAACTGTTTTTT
NA	TRBV11-3	NA	15	TRBJ2-5	CASSSSGFLQETQYF	TGTGCCAGCAGCTCTTCAGGGTTCCTACAAGAGACCCAGTACTTC
NA	TRBV10-3	few	16	TRBJ2-2	CAISEARAGNTGELFF	TGTGCCATCAGTGAGGCACGAGCGGGGAACACCGGGGAGCTGTTTTTT
NA	TRBV5-4	NA	14	TRBJ2-2	CASSLESGTGELFF	TGTGCCAGCAGCCTGGAGAGTGGAACCGGGGAGCTGTTTTTT
NA	TRBV14	NA	17	TRBJ1-6	CASSRVGGEQYNSPLHF	TGTGCCAGCAGCCGAGTGGGCGGGGAACAGTATAATTCACCCCTCCACTTT
NA	TRBV27	NA	15	TRBJ2-7	CASSLMQGGWYEQYF	TGTGCCAGCAGTTTAATGCAGGGTGGATGGTACGAGCAGTACTTC
NA	TRBV11-2	NA	15	TRBJ2-1	CASSGRIGSYNEQFF	TGTGCCAGCAGCGGCCGGATTGGGTCCTACAATGAGCAGTTCTTC
NA	TRBV4-1	NA	16	TRBJ2-1	CASSQPAGLAYNEQFF	TGCGCCAGCAGCCAGCCAGCAGGGCTAGCCTACAATGAGCAGTTCTTC
TRBD1	TRBV5-4	NA	14	TRBJ2-7	CASSLEDRVGEQYF	TGTGCCAGCAGCTTGGAGGACAGGGTGGGCGAGCAGTACTTC
NA	TRBV5-6	NA	13	TRBJ2-3	CASSLTSSDTQYF	TGTGCCAGCAGCTTGACTAGTTCGGATACGCAGTATTTT
NA	TRBV27	NA	13	TRBJ1-5	CASSLLGDQPQHF	TGTGCCAGCAGTCTGCTGGGAGATCAGCCCCAGCATTTT
NA	TRBV13	NA	12	TRBJ1-1	CASAEGGTEAFF	TGTGCCAGCGCCGAGGGGGGCACTGAAGCTTTCTTT
NA	TRBV19	NA	13	TRBJ1-2	CASRFGLNYGYTF	TGTGCCAGTAGGTTCGGTCTTAACTATGGCTACACCTTC
NA	TRBV4-3	NA	16	TRBJ2-1	CASSQEGAVTYNEQFF	TGCGCCAGCAGCCAAGAAGGAGCGGTCACCTACAATGAGCAGTTCTTC
NA	TRBV28	NA	14	TRBJ1-2	CASTNGGIHYGYTF	TGTGCCAGCACCAATGGAGGGATCCACTATGGCTACACCTTC
NA	TRBV21-1	NA	16	TRBJ1-5	CASSWDRLYSNQPQHF	TGTGCCAGCAGCTGGGACAGGCTTTATAGCAATCAGCCCCAGCATTTT
NA	TRBV3-1/TRBV3-2	NA	14	TRBJ1-3	CASSQGTTGNTIYF	TGTGCCAGCAGCCAGGGCACAACTGGAAACACCATATATTTT
NA	TRBV9	NA	14	TRBJ2-7	CASSQGVGDYEQYF	TGTGCCAGCAGCCAGGGTGTGGGGGACTACGAGCAGTACTTC
TRBD1	TRBV6-2/TRBV6-3	NA	15	TRBJ2-1	CASSYSTGQYNEQFF	TGTGCCAGCAGTTACTCGACGGGACAGTACAATGAGCAGTTCTTC
TRBD1	TRBV11-3	NA	16	TRBJ2-7	CASSAWLRQGKDEQYF	TGTGCCAGCAGCGCTTGGTTGAGACAGGGGAAGGACGAGCAGTACTTC
TRBD2	TRBV7-2	NA	16	TRBJ2-1	CASSLRNSGSKNEQFF	TGTGCCAGCAGCTTAAGAAATAGCGGGAGTAAAAATGAGCAGTTCTTC
NA	TRBV30	NA	12	TRBJ2-5	CAWSSTAGTQYF	TGTGCCTGGAGTAGCACCGCGGGGACCCAGTACTTC
NA	TRBV20-1	once	10	TRBJ2-7	CSASRSEQYF	TGCAGTGCTAGCCGTAGCGAGCAGTACTTC
NA	TRBV7-2	NA	14	TRBJ2-2	CASSLLGVTGELFF	TGTGCCAGCAGCTTGTTGGGGGTTACCGGGGAGCTGTTTTTT
NA	TRBV29-1	NA	16	TRBJ1-1	CSVARHGRVRDTEAFF	TGCAGCGTTGCCAGACACGGACGTGTGCGGGACACTGAAGCTTTCTTT
TRBD2	TRBV7-3	NA	15	TRBJ2-1	CASSSGLAGANEQFF	TGTGCCAGCAGCTCGGGACTAGCGGGGGCCAATGAGCAGTTCTTC
NA	TRBV11-2	NA	15	TRBJ2-1	CASSFGPGSYNEQFF	TGTGCCAGCAGCTTCGGGCCCGGCTCCTACAATGAGCAGTTCTTC
NA	TRBV4-1	NA	17	TRBJ1-4	CASSQEKGRQGGEKLFF	TGCGCCAGCAGCCAAGAAAAGGGACGGCAGGGTGGTGAAAAACTGTTTTTT
TRBD2	TRBV11-1	NA	16	TRBJ2-5	CASSTGLAGAGETQYF	TGTGCCAGCAGCACGGGACTAGCGGGGGCGGGGGAGACCCAGTACTTC
NA	TRBV10-3	NA	14	TRBJ2-5	CAIRPSSSGETQYF	TGTGCCATTAGGCCCTCTTCGTCGGGGGAGACCCAGTACTTC
NA	TRBV7-4	once	11	TRBJ1-2	CASSLPDGYTF	TGTGCCAGCAGCTTACCCGATGGCTACACCTTC
NA	TRBV9	NA	14	TRBJ1-3	CASSSGISGNTIYF	TGTGCCAGCAGCTCGGGGATCTCTGGAAACACCATATATTTT
NA	TRBV29-1	NA	10	TRBJ2-1	CSVAEREQFF	TGCAGCGTTGCTGAGCGGGAGCAGTTCTTC
NA	TRBV7-2	NA	13	TRBJ2-3	CASSLERRGTQYF	TGTGCCAGCAGCTTAGAGCGGCGGGGTACGCAGTATTTT
TRBD2	TRBV30	NA	13	TRBJ2-7	CAWRTSGSGEQYF	TGTGCCTGGAGGACTAGCGGGAGTGGCGAGCAGTACTTC
TRBD2	TRBV19	NA	20	TRBJ2-1	CASSSYGLAGGSSSYNEQFF	TGTGCCAGTAGTAGTTACGGACTAGCGGGAGGTTCGAGCTCCTACAATGAGCAGTTCTTC
NA	TRBV7-9	NA	14	TRBJ2-7	CASSLGTLPYEQYF	TGTGCCAGCAGCTTAGGGACGTTGCCCTACGAGCAGTACTTC
TRBD1	TRBV19	NA	14	TRBJ2-2	CASGDRRPTGELFF	TGTGCCAGTGGGGACAGGAGACCCACCGGGGAGCTGTTTTTT
NA	TRBV6-2/TRBV6-3	few	14	TRBJ2-5	CASSTRLGGETQYF	TGTGCCAGCAGTACTAGATTGGGTGGAGAGACCCAGTACTTC
NA	TRBV6-5	NA	12	TRBJ2-7	CACQGPSYEQYF	TGTGCCTGCCAGGGACCGAGCTACGAGCAGTACTTC
NA	TRBV9	NA	12	TRBJ1-2	CASSGLNGGYTF	TGTGCCAGCAGCGGCCTCAACGGTGGCTACACCTTC
NA	TRBV4-2	NA	16	TRBJ1-5	CASSQEPGASNQPQHF	TGTGCCAGCAGCCAAGAACCAGGGGCTTCGAATCAGCCCCAGCATTTT
NA	TRBV6-2/TRBV6-3	NA	16	TRBJ1-1	CASSYRRTMLNTEAFF	TGTGCCAGCAGTTACCGCAGGACAATGTTAAACACTGAAGCTTTCTTT
NA	TRBV11-2	NA	14	TRBJ1-1	CASSQGRWNTEAFF	TGTGCCAGCAGCCAAGGGAGGTGGAACACTGAAGCTTTCTTT
TRBD2	TRBV3-1/TRBV3-2	once	16	TRBJ2-3	CASSPRLAGPTDTQYF	TGTGCCAGCAGCCCTAGACTAGCGGGGCCCACAGATACGCAGTATTTT
TRBD1	TRBV6-2/TRBV6-3	NA	13	TRBJ2-7	CASSYVRGFEQYF	TGTGCCAGCAGTTACGTCAGGGGGTTCGAGCAGTACTTC
NA	TRBV7-9	NA	13	TRBJ1-6	CASSLSENSPLHF	TGTGCCAGCAGCCTATCCGAGAATTCACCCCTCCACTTT
NA	TRBV7-3	NA	14	TRBJ2-3	CASSPNRVLDTQYF	TGTGCCAGCAGCCCCAACAGGGTATTAGATACGCAGTATTTT
NA	TRBV5-1	NA	13	TRBJ2-3	CASRYDSTDTQYF	TGCGCCAGCAGATACGACAGCACAGATACGCAGTATTTT
NA	TRBV9	NA	14	TRBJ1-1	CASSSGGQDTEAFF	TGTGCCAGCAGCTCCGGGGGCCAGGACACTGAAGCTTTCTTT